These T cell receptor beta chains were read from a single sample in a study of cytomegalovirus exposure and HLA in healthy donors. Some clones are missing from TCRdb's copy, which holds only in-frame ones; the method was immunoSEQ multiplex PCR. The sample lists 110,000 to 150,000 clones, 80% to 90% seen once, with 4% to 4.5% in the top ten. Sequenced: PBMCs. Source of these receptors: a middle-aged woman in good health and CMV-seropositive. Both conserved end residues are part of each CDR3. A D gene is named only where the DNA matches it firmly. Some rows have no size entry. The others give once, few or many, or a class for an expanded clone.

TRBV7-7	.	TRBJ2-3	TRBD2	CASSLGSGGVDTQYF	TGTGCTAGCAGCCTGGGTTCTGGGGGGGTGGATACGCAGTATTTT
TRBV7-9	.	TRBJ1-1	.	CSSSPSTEEAFF	TGTTCCAGCAGCCCATCGACAGAGGAAGCTTTCTTT
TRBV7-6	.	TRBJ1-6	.	CASSLGWGGESPLHF	TGTGCCAGCAGCTTAGGATGGGGGGGGGAGTCACCCCTCCACTTT
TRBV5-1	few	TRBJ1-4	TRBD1	CASSRTGMDEKLFF	TGCGCCAGCAGCCGGACAGGCATGGATGAAAAACTGTTTTTT
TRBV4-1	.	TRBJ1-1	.	CASSQDSPLLNGFGGANTEAFF	TGCGCCAGCAGCCAAGATTCACCACTTCTTAACGGATTCGGGGGGGCAAACACTGAAGCTTTCTTT
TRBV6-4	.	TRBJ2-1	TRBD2	CASSEGGLAGVDEQFF	TGTGCCAGCAGCGAAGGGGGACTAGCGGGAGTGGATGAGCAGTTCTTC
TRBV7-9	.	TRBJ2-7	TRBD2	CASSVLTSGSYEQYF	TGTGCCAGCAGTGTTTTGACTAGCGGCTCATACGAGCAGTACTTC
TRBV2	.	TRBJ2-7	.	CASSESYGNEQYF	TGTGCCAGCAGTGAATCATACGGGAACGAGCAGTACTTC
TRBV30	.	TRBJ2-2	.	CAWSRGTGTGELFF	TGTGCCTGGAGCCGGGGGACTGGCACCGGGGAGCTGTTTTTT
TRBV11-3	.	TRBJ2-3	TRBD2	CASSLGTSGTDTQYF	TGTGCCAGCAGCTTAGGGACTAGCGGCACAGATACGCAGTATTTT
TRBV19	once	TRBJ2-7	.	CASFDRTTYEQYF	TGTGCCAGTTTCGACAGGACGACCTACGAGCAGTACTTC
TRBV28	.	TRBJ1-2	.	CASSFLGREDYGYTF	TGTGCCAGCAGTTTCCTAGGCAGGGAAGACTATGGCTACACCTTC
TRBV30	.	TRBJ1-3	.	CAWGRGGGNTIYF	TGTGCCTGGGGCCGAGGGGGAGGAAACACCATATATTTT
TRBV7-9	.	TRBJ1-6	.	CASSSEGWNSPLHF	TGTGCCAGCAGCTCCGAGGGTTGGAATTCACCCCTCCACTTT
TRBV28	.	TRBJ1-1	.	CASNWGPEAFF	TGTGCCAGCAACTGGGGGCCAGAAGCTTTCTTT
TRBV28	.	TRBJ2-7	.	CASSLRGSVIRYYEQYF	TGTGCCAGCAGTTTAAGAGGGTCCGTAATCCGATACTACGAGCAGTACTTC
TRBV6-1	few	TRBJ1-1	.	CASSEGGSMNTEAFF	TGTGCCAGCAGTGAAGGGGGCAGCATGAACACTGAAGCTTTCTTT
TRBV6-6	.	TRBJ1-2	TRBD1	CASSYTSTGDYGYTF	TGTGCCAGCAGTTACACCTCCACAGGGGACTATGGCTACACCTTC
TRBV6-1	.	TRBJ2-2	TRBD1	CATDRGFDGELFF	TGTGCCACCGACAGGGGGTTCGACGGGGAGCTGTTTTTT
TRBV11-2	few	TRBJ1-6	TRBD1	CASSSHEKTGGSSPLHF	TGTGCCAGCAGCTCACACGAAAAGACAGGGGGTAGTTCACCCCTCCACTTT
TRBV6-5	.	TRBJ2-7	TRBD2	CASSYSGLPTYEQYF	TGTGCCAGCAGTTACTCGGGACTACCTACCTACGAGCAGTACTTC
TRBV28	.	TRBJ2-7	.	CASSDLDRLVEQYF	TGTGCCAGCAGTGACCTCGACAGATTGGTGGAGCAGTACTTC
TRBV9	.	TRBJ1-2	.	CASSERRGGYTF	TGTGCCAGCAGCGAAAGGAGGGGAGGCTACACCTTC
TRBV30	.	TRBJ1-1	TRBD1	CAWNLDRPNTEAFF	TGTGCCTGGAATTTGGACAGGCCGAACACTGAAGCTTTCTTT